A single sample is the source of the 20 T cell receptor beta chains below, sequenced in a study of CD8+ T cells in alopecia areata. Treatment meaning: oral pan-JAK inhibitor, 5-10 mg twice daily. cDNA serving as the sequencing template came from extracted, reverse transcribed RNA. Clones were read by immunoSEQ multiplex PCR, and TCRdb kept only the in-frame ones, dropping some. The table records 130,000 to 150,000 clones, 82% of them present only once. This sample comprised CD8+ T cells sorted from blood, obtained at week 4, from a patient treated with tofacitinib. All receptors come from a human donor with alopecia areata.

V usage is TRBV7-6 and J usage is TRBJ2-7; no definite D call. The germline CDR1 and CDR2 sequences are SGHVS and FNYEAQ. With 2 bases removed from V and 5 bases from J, the gap between germline ends came to 7 bases. This CDR3 region has 12 residues. The CDR3, as DNA: TGTGCCAGCAGCTTAAAAGGGAACGAGCAGTACTTC. This sequence encodes CASSLKGNEQYF.

This CDR3 is CASSDTTYNEQFF. For the CDR3, the DNA is TGTGCCAGCAGTGACACAACCTACAATGAGCAGTTCTTC. The chain combines TRBV6-4 with TRBJ2-1; D gene ambiguous. The CDR3 is 13 amino acids. CDR1 MRHNA and CDR2 SNTAGT come from the germline V gene. The V end was cut by 2 bases, the J end by 2 bases, with 4 bases between.

V gene TRBV27 combines with J gene TRBJ2-1, with D possibly being TRBD1 (6 bases). Germline loops: CDR1 MNHEY, CDR2 SMNVEV (reference sequence). The germline V and J ends were trimmed by 5 bases and 4 bases, with 12 bases remaining between them. The CDR3 consists of 14 residues. CDR3 coding DNA: TGTGCCAGCAGTAGAGGGGGACCTTACAATGAGCAGTTCTTC. Its protein product is CASSRGGPYNEQFF.

The genes are TRBV30 and TRBJ2-1; D is undetermined. Germline CDR1 GTSNPN, CDR2 SVGIG (reference sequence). The CDR3 sequence is 14 residues long. Trimming shortened V by 1 base and J by 7 bases, and 14 bases separated the two germline ends. This chain's CDR3 is CAWSDEDPRNEQFF. CDR3 bases: TGTGCCTGGAGTGATGAGGACCCGAGGAATGAGCAGTTCTTC.

The chain employs TRBV4-2 and TRBJ2-5; TRBD2 matches 8 bases. Germline V gene lookup returns CDR1 LGHNA and CDR2 YNFKEQ. CDR3 size: 16 residues. The V segment lost 1 base and the J segment 4 bases; nucleotides outside the gene matches: 8. The CDR3 DNA follows: TGTGCCAGCAGCCAAGGTTCTACGGGGGGGGTAGAGACCCAGTACTTC. It specifies CASSQGSTGGVETQYF.

The rearrangement links TRBV27 to TRBJ2-2; TRBD2 matches 9 bases. Trimming removed 3 bases from V and 5 bases from J; junction bases left unmatched: 7. The CDR3 extends over 16 amino acids. In germline, CDR1 is MNHEY, CDR2 SMNVEV (reference sequence). This CDR3 reads CASSLRSGGGTGELFF. CDR3 in DNA: TGTGCCAGCAGTTTGCGTAGCGGGGGAGGGACCGGGGAGCTGTTTTTT.

The chain recombines TRBV10-2 with TRBJ2-4; D call uncertain. The CDR3 contains 14 residues. Germline CDR1 and CDR2: WSHSY and SAAADI. V lost 3 bases, J lost 0 bases, and 6 bases lay in between. This CDR3 is CASSDRLAKNIQYF. The CDR3 DNA reads TGCGCCAGCAGTGACAGACTAGCCAAAAACATTCAGTACTTC.

The rearrangement joins TRBV27 to TRBJ2-7; TRBD1 might be the D (6 bases). This CDR3 contains 11 residues. CDR1 is MNHEY, CDR2 SMNVEV, per germline (reference sequence). V shed 6 bases and J shed 4 bases, with 7 bases lying between them. CDR3 sequence: CASSQGYEQYF. The DNA for the CDR3 is TGTGCCAGCAGCCAGGGGTACGAGCAGTACTTC.

The chain couples TRBV4-2 to TRBJ2-3; no reliable D call. This CDR3 has 16 amino acids. Deletions cut 5 bases from V and 2 bases from J, with 17 bases between. CDR1 LGHNA and CDR2 YNFKEQ come from the germline V gene. The CDR3 DNA follows: TGTGCCAGCAGCAGGGAACGGGCGGCGTCCACAGATACGCAGTATTTT. Its translation is CASSRERAASTDTQYF.

This clone showed up just a few times. The chain links TRBV19 to TRBJ2-1, with D possibly being TRBD1 (7 bases). The CDR3 loop spans 14 amino acids. Trimming removed 8 bases from V and 4 bases from J, with 15 bases in between. CDR1 LNHDA and CDR2 SQIVND come from the germline V gene (reference sequence). This CDR3 reads CASGDRDSYNEQFF. The DNA of the CDR3 is TGTGCCAGTGGTGACAGGGACTCGTACAATGAGCAGTTCTTC.

The chain combines TRBV5-4 with TRBJ1-2; D is uncertain. The germline V and J ends were trimmed by 3 bases and 3 bases, with 9 bases remaining between them. Germline V gives CDR1 SGHNT, CDR2 YYREEE (reference sequence). CDR3 size: 13 residues. CDR3 in amino acids: CASSYPGDYGYTF. In DNA form, the CDR3 reads TGTGCCAGCAGCTACCCAGGAGACTATGGCTACACCTTC.

CDR3 nucleotides: TGCGCCAGCAGCGAGGGACAGGGGGACGACGAGCAGTACTTC. This sequence encodes CASSEGQGDDEQYF. The V and J genes are TRBV5-1 and TRBJ2-7; 11 bases are shared with TRBD1. The V segment lost 4 bases and the J segment 5 bases; nucleotides outside the gene matches: 5. Germline values: CDR1 SGHRS, CDR2 YFSETQ. This CDR3 region has 14 residues.

The chain combines TRBV30 with TRBJ2-1, with 8 bases that match TRBD2. In germline, CDR1 is GTSNPN, CDR2 SVGIG (reference sequence). Unmatched junction bases numbered 13, after V lost 3 bases and J lost 0 bases. This CDR3 comprises 18 residues. The CDR3 bases are TGTGCCTGGAGAGAACCGGGACTAGGCCTGGCCTCCTACAATGAGCAGTTCTTC. It encodes CAWREPGLGLASYNEQFF.

V gene TRBV4-2 combines with J gene TRBJ2-7; D call uncertain. The CDR3 totals 14 residues. Per germline, CDR1 LGHNA and CDR2 YNFKEQ. Between the trimmed V and J ends, which lost 0 bases and 4 bases, there was a span of 10 bases. The CDR3 sequence is CASSQDSTGYEQYF. In nucleotides, the CDR3 is TGTGCCAGCAGCCAAGATTCGACCGGTTACGAGCAGTACTTC.

The chain joins TRBV10-3 to TRBJ2-7; D not certain. Germline V gives CDR1 ENHRY, CDR2 SYGVKD. V was shortened by 4 bases and J by 4 bases, with 17 bases between the two germline ends. The CDR3 is 15 amino acids. CDR3 DNA: TGTGCCATCAGTGGCCCTAAAACTCTATCTTACGAGCAGTACTTC. Translated, it gives CAISGPKTLSYEQYF.

Details on this clone: In the same sample, other DNA sequences code for this CDR3. The gene calls are TRBV5-1 and TRBJ1-5, with no clear D. The CDR3 length is 14 residues. Trimming cost V 6 bases and J 6 bases, with 16 bases left between them. Germline-derived CDR1 and CDR2 are SGHRS and YFSETQ. Here the CDR3 DNA reads TGCGCCAGCAAACCGGGGTCCGGCCCTCAGCCCCAGCATTTT. Translating it yields CASKPGSGPQPQHF.

The V call is TRBV6-5, the J call TRBJ2-7, with a possible D match to TRBD1 (6 bases). The CDR3 is 15 amino acids. Between the trimmed V and J ends, which lost 3 bases and 6 bases, there was a span of 18 bases. Germline CDR1 reads MNHEY; CDR2 reads SVGAGI. This CDR3 reads CASSYGVTGPGEQYF. Here the CDR3 DNA reads TGTGCCAGCAGTTATGGCGTGACAGGCCCAGGCGAGCAGTACTTC.

Details on this clone: Other DNA sequences in the same sample also yield this CDR3. The V gene is TRBV4-3, the J gene TRBJ2-7, with 11 positions matching TRBD1. J lost 7 bases, V lost 4 bases, and 6 bases had no gene match. Per the germline V gene, CDR1 is LGHNA and CDR2 is YSLEER. The CDR3 contains 14 residues. The CDR3 region is CASSPGTGGYEQYF. DNA of the CDR3: TGCGCCAGCAGCCCCGGGACAGGGGGTTATGAGCAGTACTTC.

V usage is TRBV4-1 and J usage is TRBJ2-1; D not resolved. CDR1 is MGHRA, CDR2 YSYEKL, per germline. This CDR3 has 15 residues. V lost 1 base and J 0 bases, leaving 7 bases between the germline ends. DNA for the CDR3: TGCGCCAGCAGCCAAGTTGCGAACTCCTACAATGAGCAGTTCTTC. This sequence encodes CASSQVANSYNEQFF.

This clone came up a few times. The chain joins TRBV7-6 to TRBJ2-1; 9 bases fit TRBD2. This CDR3 is 16 amino acids long. Germline V gene lookup returns CDR1 SGHVS and CDR2 FNYEAQ. V trimming: 3 bases; J trimming: 6 bases; junction bases outside the gene matches: 9. The CDR3 DNA reads as TGTGCCAGCAGCTTTATAGCGGGGGCCCTAGGCAATGAGCAGTTCTTC. Translated: CASSFIAGALGNEQFF.